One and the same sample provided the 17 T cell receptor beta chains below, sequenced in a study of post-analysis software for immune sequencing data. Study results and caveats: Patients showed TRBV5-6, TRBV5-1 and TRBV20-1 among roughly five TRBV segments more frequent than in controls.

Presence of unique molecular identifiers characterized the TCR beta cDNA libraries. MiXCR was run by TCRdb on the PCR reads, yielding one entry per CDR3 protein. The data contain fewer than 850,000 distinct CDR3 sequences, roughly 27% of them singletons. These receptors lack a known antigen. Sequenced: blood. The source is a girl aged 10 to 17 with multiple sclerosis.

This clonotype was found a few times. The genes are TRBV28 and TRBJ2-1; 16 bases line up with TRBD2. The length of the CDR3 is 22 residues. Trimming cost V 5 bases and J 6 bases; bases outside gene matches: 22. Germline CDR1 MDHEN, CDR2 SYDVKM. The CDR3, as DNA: TGTGCCAGCAGTCAGAAACTACGGGGGACTAGCGGGAGGGCGTCCGTTCTCAATGAGCAGTTCTTC. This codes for CASSQKLRGTSGRASVLNEQFF. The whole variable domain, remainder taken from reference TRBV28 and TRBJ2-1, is DVKVTQSSRYLVKRTGEKVFLECVQDMDHENMFWYRQDPGLGLRLIYFSYDVKMKEKGDIPEGYSVSREKKERFSLILESASTNQTSMYLCASSQKLRGTSGRASVLNEQFFGPGTRLTVL.

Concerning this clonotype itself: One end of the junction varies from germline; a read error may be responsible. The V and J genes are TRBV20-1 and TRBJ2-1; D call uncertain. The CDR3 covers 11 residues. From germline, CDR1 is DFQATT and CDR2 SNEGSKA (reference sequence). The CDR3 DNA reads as TGCAGTGCCCCTCAATACAATGGGCAGTTCTTC. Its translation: CSAPQYNGQFF.

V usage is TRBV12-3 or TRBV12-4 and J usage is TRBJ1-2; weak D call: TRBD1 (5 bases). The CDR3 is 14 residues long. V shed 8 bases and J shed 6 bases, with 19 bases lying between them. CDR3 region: CASSLGVGMDGYTF. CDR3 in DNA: TGTGCCAGCTCCCTGGGGGTCGGGATGGATGGCTACACCTTC.

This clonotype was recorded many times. The CDR3 nucleotides read TGCAGTGCTAGAGATAAGGCGGGGGGGAGCTCCTACAATGAGCAGTTCTTC. It codes for CSARDKAGGSSYNEQFF. The chain combines TRBV20-1 with TRBJ2-1; 9 positions match TRBD2. J lost 0 bases, V lost 0 bases, and 6 bases had no gene match. This CDR3 has 17 amino acids. CDR1 is DFQATT, CDR2 SNEGSKA, per germline (reference sequence).

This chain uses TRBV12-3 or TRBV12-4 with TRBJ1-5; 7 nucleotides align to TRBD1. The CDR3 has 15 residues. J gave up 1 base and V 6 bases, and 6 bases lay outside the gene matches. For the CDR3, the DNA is TGTGCCAGCAGGGGGAGGGGGCGAAGCAATCAGCCCCAGCATTTT. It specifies CASRGRGRSNQPQHF.

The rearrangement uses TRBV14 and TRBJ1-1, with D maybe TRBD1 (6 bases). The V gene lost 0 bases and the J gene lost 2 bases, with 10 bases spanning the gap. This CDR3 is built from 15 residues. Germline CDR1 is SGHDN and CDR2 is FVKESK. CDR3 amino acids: CASSQDLGGNTEAFF. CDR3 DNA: TGTGCCAGCAGCCAAGATCTAGGGGGAAACACTGAAGCTTTCTTT. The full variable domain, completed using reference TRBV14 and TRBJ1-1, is EAGVTQFPSHSVIEKGQTVTLRCDPISGHDNLYWYRRVMGKEIKFLLHFVKESKQDESGMPNNRFLAERTGGTYSTLKVQPAELEDSGVYFCASSQDLGGNTEAFFGQGTRLTVV.

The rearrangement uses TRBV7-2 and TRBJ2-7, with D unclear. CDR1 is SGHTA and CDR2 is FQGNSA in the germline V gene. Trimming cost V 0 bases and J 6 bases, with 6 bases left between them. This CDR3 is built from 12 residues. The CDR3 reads CASSLARVEQYF. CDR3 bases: TGTGCCAGCAGCTTAGCCCGGGTCGAGCAGTACTTC.

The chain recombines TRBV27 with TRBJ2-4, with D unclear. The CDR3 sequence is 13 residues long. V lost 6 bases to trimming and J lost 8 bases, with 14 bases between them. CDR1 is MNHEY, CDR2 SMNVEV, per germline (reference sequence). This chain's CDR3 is CASRPLVKDIQYF. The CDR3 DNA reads TGTGCCAGCAGGCCTTTGGTTAAGGACATTCAGTACTTC.

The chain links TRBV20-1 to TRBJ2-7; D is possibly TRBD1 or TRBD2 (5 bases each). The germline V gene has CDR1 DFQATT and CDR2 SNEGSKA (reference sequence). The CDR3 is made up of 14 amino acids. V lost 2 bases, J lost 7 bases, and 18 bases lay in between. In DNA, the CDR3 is TGCAGTGCTAGACCACTACCCGGGGCGGCTGAGCAGTACTTC. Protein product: CSARPLPGAAEQYF.

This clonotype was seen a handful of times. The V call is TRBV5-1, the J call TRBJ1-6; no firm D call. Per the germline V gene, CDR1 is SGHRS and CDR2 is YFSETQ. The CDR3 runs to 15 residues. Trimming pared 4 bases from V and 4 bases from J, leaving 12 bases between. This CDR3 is CASSPEGDYNSPLHF. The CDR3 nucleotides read TGCGCCAGCAGCCCCGAGGGTGATTATAATTCACCCCTCCACTTT. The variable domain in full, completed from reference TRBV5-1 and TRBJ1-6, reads KAGVTQTPRYLIKTRGQQVTLSCSPISGHRSVSWYQQTPGQGLQFLFEYFSETQRNKGNFPGRFSGRQFSNSRSEMNVSTLELGDSALYLCASSPEGDYNSPLHFGNGTRLTVT.

CDR3 coding DNA: TGCAGTGCTAGAAAAACCGGGACGGGAATCACAGATACGCAGTATTTT. It specifies CSARKTGTGITDTQYF. The chain joins TRBV20-1 to TRBJ2-3; D may correspond to TRBD1 or TRBD2 (5 bases each). The CDR3 is 16 residues long. Germline V lookup: CDR1 DFQATT, CDR2 SNEGSKA (reference sequence). V shed 2 bases and J shed 2 bases, with 17 bases lying between them.

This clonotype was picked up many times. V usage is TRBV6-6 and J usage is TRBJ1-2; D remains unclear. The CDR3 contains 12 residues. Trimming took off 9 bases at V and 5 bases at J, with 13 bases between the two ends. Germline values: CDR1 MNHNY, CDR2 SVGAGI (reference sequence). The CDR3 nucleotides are TGTGCCAGTCAAGCCGGGGAGTATGGCTACACCTTC. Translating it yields CASQAGEYGYTF.

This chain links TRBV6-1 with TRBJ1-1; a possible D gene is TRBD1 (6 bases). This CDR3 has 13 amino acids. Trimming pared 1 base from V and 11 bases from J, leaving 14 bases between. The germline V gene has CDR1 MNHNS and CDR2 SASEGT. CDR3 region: CASSEDRGSRAFF. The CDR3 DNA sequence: TGTGCCAGCAGTGAAGATAGGGGGAGTAGGGCTTTCTTT.

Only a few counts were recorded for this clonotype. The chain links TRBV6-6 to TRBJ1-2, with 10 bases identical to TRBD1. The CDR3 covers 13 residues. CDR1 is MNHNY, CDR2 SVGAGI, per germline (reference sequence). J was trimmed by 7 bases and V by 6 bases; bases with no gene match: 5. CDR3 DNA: TGTGCCAGCAGCACGACAGGGGGCCCTGGCTACACCTTC. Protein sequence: CASSTTGGPGYTF.

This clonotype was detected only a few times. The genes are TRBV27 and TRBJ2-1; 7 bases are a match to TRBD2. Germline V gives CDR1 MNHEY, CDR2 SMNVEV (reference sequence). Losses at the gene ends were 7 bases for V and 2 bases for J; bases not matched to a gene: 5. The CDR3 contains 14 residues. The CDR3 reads CASMVRGAYNEQFF. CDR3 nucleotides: TGTGCCAGCATGGTACGGGGGGCCTACAATGAGCAGTTCTTC.

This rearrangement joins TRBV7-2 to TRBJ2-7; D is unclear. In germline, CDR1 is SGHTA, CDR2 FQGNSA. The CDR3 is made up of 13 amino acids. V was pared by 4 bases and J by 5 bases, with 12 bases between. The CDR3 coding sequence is TGTGCCAGCAGCTACGGGCCCACCGACGAGCAGTACTTC. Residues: CASSYGPTDEQYF.

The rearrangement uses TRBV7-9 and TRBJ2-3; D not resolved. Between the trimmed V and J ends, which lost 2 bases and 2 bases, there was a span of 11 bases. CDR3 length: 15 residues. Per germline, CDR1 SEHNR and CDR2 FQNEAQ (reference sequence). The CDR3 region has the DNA TGTGCCAGCAGCTTATGGCTCCCATCCACAGATACGCAGTATTTT. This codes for CASSLWLPSTDTQYF.